The 28 T cell receptor beta chains presented below share a single source sample, sequenced in a study of low-dose radiotherapy and immunotherapy resistance in tumors. Alpha- and beta-chain coverage of first-strand cDNA came from TRAV- and TRBV-specific primers. TCR amplification involved approximately 20 PCR cycles with a constant-region primer and V-primer adapter. Via MiXCR, TCRdb re-called the reads, giving one row per CDR3 protein. This table has about 64,000 distinct CDR3 sequences, about a quarter appearing once. Time point in this sample: before trial treatment. The sample here was PBMCs, taken before treatment. Receptor source: a male donor with rectosigmoid adenocarcinoma.

V is TRBV7-2 and J is TRBJ1-4; maybe TRBD1 (5 bases). This CDR3 is 16 amino acids long. The V and J ends lost 1 base and 8 bases respectively, with 17 bases between them. Germline CDR1 reads SGHTA; CDR2 reads FQGNSA. The chain's CDR3 is CASSLDLVGTGEKLFF. CDR3 in DNA: TGTGCCAGCAGCTTAGATTTGGTTGGGACGGGGGAAAAACTGTTTTTT.

The chain combines TRBV7-2 with TRBJ1-2, with unresolved D. The V gene lost 2 bases and the J gene lost 2 bases, with 9 bases spanning the gap. The germline V gene has CDR1 SGHTA and CDR2 FQGNSA. The CDR3 totals 14 residues. CDR3 in DNA: TGTGCCAGCAGCTTACAACTGACGAACTATGGCTACACCTTC. It specifies CASSLQLTNYGYTF.

The chain links TRBV29-1 to TRBJ2-3, with D perhaps TRBD1 (5 bases). The CDR3 runs to 12 residues. V was clipped by 3 bases and J by 1 base, with 5 bases between them. Per germline, CDR1 SQVTM and CDR2 ANQGSEA. CDR3 nucleotide sequence: TGCAGCGTTGAGACAGGCACAGATACGCAGTATTTT. It encodes CSVETGTDTQYF.

Points on this clonotype: One end of the junction varies from germline; a read error may be responsible. V and J are TRBV20-1 and TRBJ2-1; possibly TRBD1 or TRBD2 for D (5 bases each). This CDR3 contains 13 residues. Germline CDR1 reads DFQATT; CDR2 reads SNEGSKA (reference sequence). The CDR3 spells CGARETVDYEQFF. The CDR3 nucleotides read TGCGGTGCTAGAGAGACAGTTGACTACGAGCAGTTCTTC.

This clonotype occurred many times. The J gene is TRBJ1-5, the V gene TRBV15; tentative D call: TRBD1 (6 bases). The CDR3 length is 14 residues. Per the germline V gene, CDR1 is LNHNV and CDR2 is YYDKDF (reference sequence). The V end was cut by 0 bases, the J end by 5 bases, with 8 bases between. The CDR3 region has the DNA TGTGCCACCAGCAGAGACAGGGGTGATCAGCCCCAGCATTTT. As protein: CATSRDRGDQPQHF. The whole variable domain, filled in from reference TRBV15 and TRBJ1-5, reads DAMVIQNPRYQVTQFGKPVTLSCSQTLNHNVMYWYQQKSSQAPKLLFHYYDKDFNNEADTPDNFQSRRPNTSFCFLDIRSPGLGDTAMYLCATSRDRGDQPQHFGDGTRLSIL.

In its sample, this clonotype was seen many times. The V call is TRBV12-3 or TRBV12-4, the J call TRBJ1-2, with 7 bases fitting TRBD1. The CDR3 loop spans 13 amino acids. Trimming cost V 6 bases and J 6 bases; bases outside gene matches: 7. CDR3 sequence: CASRADRVDGYTF. The CDR3 DNA reads as TGTGCCAGCAGGGCTGACAGGGTTGATGGCTACACCTTC.

This clonotype was seen at least ten times. V and J are TRBV27 and TRBJ2-1; 9 bases agree with TRBD2. Germline V gene lookup returns CDR1 MNHEY and CDR2 SMNVEV (reference sequence). The ends lost 8 bases at V and 5 bases at J; junction bases unmatched: 13. The CDR3 consists of 16 residues. CDR3 DNA sequence: TGTGCCAGCGTCTGGGCGGGAGGGATCGTGAACAATGAGCAGTTCTTC. It yields the protein CASVWAGGIVNNEQFF.

This clonotype has at least ten counts. The chain couples TRBV20-1 to TRBJ2-5; D call uncertain. This CDR3 has 16 amino acids. Deletions cut 0 bases from V and 0 bases from J, with 14 bases between. Germline V gene lookup returns CDR1 DFQATT and CDR2 SNEGSKA (reference sequence). CDR3 in DNA: TGCAGTGCTAGAGACGCCAGAAGTTCGTACCAAGAGACCCAGTACTTC. Its translation is CSARDARSSYQETQYF.

The chain employs TRBV7-2 and TRBJ2-5, with D possibly called TRBD1 or TRBD2 (5 bases each). CDR1 and CDR2 from the germline V gene are SGHTA and FQGNSA. V lost 6 bases and J 3 bases, leaving 14 bases between the germline ends. CDR3 size: 14 residues. The DNA for the CDR3 is TGTGCCAGCAGTCTAGCAGGGACGAAAGAGACCCAGTACTTC. Amino acids: CASSLAGTKETQYF.

This chain connects TRBV7-9 to TRBJ2-5; TRBD2 might be the D (8 bases). The CDR3 has 14 amino acids. With 5 bases removed from V and 5 bases from J, the gap between germline ends came to 15 bases. Germline V lookup: CDR1 SEHNR, CDR2 FQNEAQ (reference sequence). The CDR3 region has the DNA TGTGCCAGCAGCCTAGGGGGCGGGAGGGAGACCCAGTACTTC. It codes for CASSLGGGRETQYF.

Concerning this clonotype itself: It is likely a read error: a sequence one base away is far more abundant. This chain links TRBV28 with TRBJ2-7, with 7 positions matching TRBD1. V trimming: 5 bases; J trimming: 7 bases; junction bases outside the gene matches: 14. The CDR3 spans 15 residues. Germline V lookup: CDR1 MDHEN, CDR2 SYDVKM. For the CDR3, the DNA is TGTGCCAGCAGTCCAGGGGGTAGGGGTGATCATGAGCAGTACTTC. It yields the protein CASSPGGRGDHEQYF. The whole variable domain, filled in from reference TRBV28 and TRBJ2-7, reads DVKVTQSSRYLVKRTGEKVFLECVQDMDHENMFWYRQDPGLGLRLIYFSYDVKMKEKGDIPEGYSVSREKKERFSLILESASTNQTSMYLCASSPGGRGDHEQYFGPGTRLTVT.

The chain joins TRBV28 to TRBJ2-5; D possibly corresponds to TRBD1 (5 bases). CDR1 and CDR2 from the germline V gene are MDHEN and SYDVKM. The V end was cut by 10 bases, the J end by 1 base, with 10 bases between. CDR3 length equals 12 residues. In nucleotides, the CDR3 is TGTGCCATATCCAGGGCCCAAGAGACCCAGTACTTC. Protein: CAISRAQETQYF.

The sample holds many counts of this clonotype. The chain joins TRBV20-1 to TRBJ2-4; the match to TRBD2 covers 14 bases. V shed 5 bases and J 1 base; nucleotides not matched to a gene: 7. The CDR3 has 17 amino acids. Per germline, CDR1 DFQATT and CDR2 SNEGSKA (reference sequence). The CDR3 DNA reads TGCAGTGCTCTAGGGACTAGCGGGAGTGGGGCCAAAAACATTCAGTACTTC. It is translated as CSALGTSGSGAKNIQYF.

This clonotype was detected many times. The rearrangement links TRBV4-3 to TRBJ1-1; the D gene is possibly TRBD1 (5 bases). Trimming left V 4 bases short and J 2 bases short, with 17 bases between. The CDR3 runs 16 residues. From germline, CDR1 is LGHNA and CDR2 YSLEER. The CDR3 coding sequence is TGCGCCAGCAGCCCTCAGGGATGGAGAGGCAACACTGAAGCTTTCTTT. Protein product: CASSPQGWRGNTEAFF.

The chain recombines TRBV20-1 with TRBJ2-7; perhaps TRBD1 as D (5 bases). The CDR3 loop spans 11 amino acids. Trimming took off 5 bases at V and 3 bases at J, with 8 bases between the two ends. Germline V gene data show CDR1 as DFQATT and CDR2 as SNEGSKA (reference sequence). The CDR3 DNA reads as TGCAGTGCTGTACAGGTCTACGAGCAGTACTTC. It yields the protein CSAVQVYEQYF.

This clonotype was recorded at least ten times. The genes are TRBV28 and TRBJ1-6; D remains ambiguous. This CDR3 comprises 12 residues. The V gene lost 3 bases and the J gene lost 10 bases, with 7 bases spanning the gap. Germline V gene lookup returns CDR1 MDHEN and CDR2 SYDVKM. The CDR3 is CASSFLLSPLHF. Here the CDR3 DNA reads TGTGCCAGCAGTTTTCTACTCTCACCCCTCCACTTT. Looking up the rest from reference TRBV28 and TRBJ1-6 gives the full variable domain: DVKVTQSSRYLVKRTGEKVFLECVQDMDHENMFWYRQDPGLGLRLIYFSYDVKMKEKGDIPEGYSVSREKKERFSLILESASTNQTSMYLCASSFLLSPLHFGNGTRLTVT.

This chain links TRBV9 with TRBJ1-2; a possible D gene is TRBD1 (5 bases). The CDR3 is 12 residues long. The germline V and J ends were trimmed by 3 bases and 13 bases, with 16 bases remaining between them. The germline gives CDR1 SGDLS, CDR2 YYNGEE. The CDR3, as DNA: TGTGCCAGCAGCGCCTCCGGGGGACGCTCCACCTTC. As protein: CASSASGGRSTF.

V usage is TRBV5-1 and J usage is TRBJ2-3, with a weak D call TRBD2 (6 bases). V was clipped by 0 bases and J by 6 bases, with 23 bases between them. Germline values: CDR1 SGHRS, CDR2 YFSETQ. The CDR3 totals 18 residues. The CDR3 bases are TGCGCCAGCAGCTTGGCCCCTGCGGGACGGGAACCGTGGGATACGCAGTATTTT. It specifies CASSLAPAGREPWDTQYF.

By share, this clonotype ranks as medium-sized (0.01 to 0.1%). At one end the junction does not follow the germline gene, possibly because of a read error. This chain links TRBV7-9 with TRBJ2-3; 9 bases map to TRBD2. CDR1 and CDR2 from the germline V gene are SEHNR and FQNEAQ (reference sequence). This CDR3 comprises 17 residues. The CDR3 DNA follows: TGCGCCAGCAGCCGAGAAGTGATAGCGGGGGCAACAGATACGCAGTATTTT. Translating gives CASSREVIAGATDTQYF.

This clonotype was observed many times. This chain joins TRBV24-1 and TRBJ2-1; D remains unclear. This CDR3 has 13 amino acids. The germline V and J ends were trimmed by 5 bases and 1 base, with 5 bases remaining between them. Germline V CDR1 and CDR2: KGHDR, SFDVKD. CDR3 DNA sequence: TGTGCCACCAGTGCTCTATCCTACAATGAGCAGTTCTTC. Amino acid sequence: CATSALSYNEQFF.

This clonotype has at least ten counts. The rearrangement links TRBV7-9 to TRBJ1-3; no clear D. This CDR3 has 16 amino acids. Per germline, CDR1 SEHNR and CDR2 FQNEAQ (reference sequence). V lost 5 bases and J 2 bases, leaving 16 bases between the germline ends. CDR3 coding DNA: TGTGCCAGCAGCCCCAGAAGGAGCGCCGCTGGAAACACCATATATTTT. This gives the protein CASSPRRSAAGNTIYF.

This clonotype was counted a few times. The chain recombines TRBV9 with TRBJ1-1, with D possibly TRBD1 on 6 matching bases. The germline V and J ends were trimmed by 0 bases and 0 bases, with 9 bases remaining between them. The CDR3 has 15 residues. CDR1 and CDR2 (germline): SGDLS, YYNGEE. CDR3 in DNA: TGTGCCAGCAGCGTAGAGGGGACATTGAACACTGAAGCTTTCTTT. This sequence encodes CASSVEGTLNTEAFF.

This clonotype appeared many times. The chain recombines TRBV29-1 with TRBJ2-5, with 7 bases lining up with TRBD2. Trimming removed 4 bases from V and 0 bases from J; junction bases left unmatched: 5. CDR1 SQVTM and CDR2 ANQGSEA come from the germline V gene. The length of the CDR3 is 14 residues. For the CDR3, the DNA is TGCAGCGTTGCTCCTAGCGGATACCAAGAGACCCAGTACTTC. Protein sequence: CSVAPSGYQETQYF.

J is TRBJ2-1 and V is TRBV7-9; 15 bases agree with TRBD2. Trimming took 5 bases from V and 6 from J; bases not matched to a gene: 11. This CDR3 has 18 amino acids. Germline loops: CDR1 SEHNR, CDR2 FQNEAQ (reference sequence). The DNA for the CDR3 is TGTGCCAGCAGCCCTACAGGACTAGCGGGAGGGCCTGGCAATGAGCAGTTCTTC. Its translation is CASSPTGLAGGPGNEQFF.

For this clonotype: A read error is likely here: a far larger clone is one base away. The chain links TRBV2 to TRBJ2-7; perhaps TRBD2 as D (6 bases). This CDR3 has 14 amino acids. CDR1 is SNHLY, CDR2 FYNNEI, per germline. With 3 bases removed from V and 9 bases from J, the gap between germline ends came to 18 bases. The CDR3 here is CASSDGGPLHGQYF. CDR3 in DNA: TGTGCCAGCAGTGACGGGGGACCCCTCCATGGGCAGTACTTC.

The chain carries TRBV28 and TRBJ1-5; TRBD1 matches at 12 bases. Germline loops: CDR1 MDHEN, CDR2 SYDVKM. The CDR3 totals 15 residues. Trimming took 5 bases from V and 6 from J; bases not matched to a gene: 5. The CDR3 DNA sequence: TGTGCCAGCAGTCGGGGGACAGGGGGCCCTCAGCCCCAGCATTTT. Translating it yields CASSRGTGGPQPQHF.

Concerning this clonotype itself: Because the CDR3's place on the DNA is in doubt, the DNA is left out and the CDR3 is given as listed by TCRdb. The chain recombines TRBV9 with TRBJ2-2; the D call TRBD2 from the table was never checked on the DNA. With termini counted, the CDR3 has 18 amino acids. In germline, CDR1 is SGDLS, CDR2 YYNGEE. Here the CDR3 reads CASSVAFLAGEPPGSCFF.

Ten or more counts support this clonotype. The gene calls are TRBV9 and TRBJ2-1; perhaps TRBD2 as D (5 bases). This CDR3 has 17 amino acids. Per germline, CDR1 SGDLS and CDR2 YYNGEE. Trimming removed 3 bases from V and 6 bases from J, with 22 bases in between. The CDR3 nucleotides read TGTGCCAGCAGCGCCCCCCTAAGGGAGCCCACTCTCAATGAGCAGTTCTTC. Translation: CASSAPLREPTLNEQFF.